The 28 T cell receptor beta chains presented below share a single source sample, sequenced in a study of T cell clones after liver transplantation. Profiling relied on immunoSEQ multiplex PCR, and the TCRdb table lists in-frame clones only, not all of them. This table has roughly 55,000 clones, 65% to 80% appearing once. The input for sequencing was CD4+ T cells from blood, taken more than 52 months after liver transplant. The receptors were sampled from a human patient who received a liver transplant. Some T cells may trace back to the graft donor.

The chain carries TRBV28 and TRBJ1-3, with D tentatively TRBD1 (5 bases). Germline CDR1 and CDR2: MDHEN and SYDVKM. The CDR3 is made up of 14 amino acids. Trimming cost V 3 bases and J 3 bases, with 9 bases left between them. The chain's CDR3 is CASSFGDYGNTIYF. The CDR3 DNA sequence: TGTGCCAGCAGTTTCGGGGACTATGGAAACACCATATATTTT.

V gene TRBV2 combines with J gene TRBJ1-4; TRBD1 agrees at 11 bases. Germline V gene data show CDR1 as SNHLY and CDR2 as FYNNEI. V trimming: 7 bases; J trimming: 8 bases; junction bases outside the gene matches: 6. This CDR3 contains 14 residues. This chain's CDR3 is CASNLDRGQEKLFF. The CDR3 region has the DNA TGTGCCAGCAATCTGGACAGGGGGCAAGAAAAACTGTTTTTT.

This chain joins TRBV7-8 and TRBJ1-5; D not certain. Germline CDR1 is SGHVS and CDR2 is FQNEAQ. V was pared by 1 base and J by 3 bases, with 4 bases between. The CDR3 covers 13 residues. CDR3 sequence (DNA): TGTGCCAGCAGCTTAGTAATCAATCAGCCCCAGCATTTT. This sequence encodes CASSLVINQPQHF.

The chain uses TRBV7-9 and TRBJ1-3, with D perhaps TRBD1 (6 bases). The CDR3 runs to 14 residues. The V gene's germline CDR1 is SEHNR and CDR2 FQNEAQ (reference sequence). With 6 bases removed from V and 4 bases from J, the gap between germline ends came to 13 bases. Here the CDR3 reads CASRSWTAGNTIYF. The CDR3 nucleotides are TGTGCCAGCAGGTCCTGGACAGCGGGAAACACCATATATTTT.

The V call is TRBV30, the J call TRBJ2-3; no firm D call. CDR1 and CDR2 from the germline V gene are GTSNPN and SVGIG (reference sequence). This CDR3 contains 16 residues. Trimming removed 0 bases at V and 6 bases at J, with 19 bases between. DNA of the CDR3: TGTGCCTGGAGTGTACCCGTTTCCTCCTGGGTGGATACGCAGTATTTT. It specifies CAWSVPVSSWVDTQYF.

The V gene is TRBV6-5, the J gene TRBJ1-6; a possible D gene is TRBD1 (6 bases). The CDR3 consists of 16 residues. Trimming cost V 1 base and J 5 bases, with 12 bases left between them. Per germline, CDR1 MNHEY and CDR2 SVGAGI. The CDR3: CASSYYLGQNNSPLHF. The CDR3 DNA reads as TGTGCCAGCAGTTACTACTTAGGACAGAATAATTCACCCCTCCACTTT.

The J gene is TRBJ2-7, the V gene TRBV4-1; 7 positions agree with TRBD1. J lost 3 bases, V lost 4 bases, and 12 bases had no gene match. This CDR3 has 16 amino acids. Germline V CDR1 and CDR2: MGHRA, YSYEKL. The CDR3 protein is CASSPWGHRGRYEQYF. As DNA, the CDR3 is TGCGCCAGCAGCCCTTGGGGGCACAGGGGCCGCTACGAGCAGTACTTC.

The chain couples TRBV6-5 to TRBJ1-6; D might be TRBD1 (6 bases). Trimming stripped 8 bases from V and 8 bases from J, with 10 bases between. Germline CDR1 reads MNHEY; CDR2 reads SVGAGI. CDR3 length: 12 amino acids. The CDR3 DNA is TGTGCCAGCCGCGGACAGTATTCACCCCTCCACTTT. It yields the protein CASRGQYSPLHF.

This clone has more than one count but fewer than ten. The chain is built from TRBV2 and TRBJ2-4; a weak D match, TRBD2 (5 bases). CDR3 length: 14 amino acids. V lost 10 bases, J lost 0 bases, and 13 bases lay in between. Germline V gives CDR1 SNHLY, CDR2 FYNNEI. In DNA form, the CDR3 reads TGTGCCACCAGGCGGGCAGTAGCCAAAAACATTCAGTACTTC. Translated, it gives CATRRAVAKNIQYF.

A few counts support this clone. The chain employs TRBV11-2 and TRBJ2-1; unclear D gene. The CDR3 has 15 residues. The germline V gene encodes CDR1 SGHAT and CDR2 FQNNGV. V lost 0 bases and J 5 bases, leaving 11 bases between the germline ends. CDR3 protein: CASSLEAGIDNEQFF. The CDR3 DNA reads TGTGCCAGCAGCTTAGAAGCAGGAATCGACAATGAGCAGTTCTTC.

CDR3 nucleotide sequence: TGCAGCGCGTTAATAACGACGGACTCCTACGAGCAGTACTTC. This translates into CSALITTDSYEQYF. This chain links TRBV29-1 with TRBJ2-7; D remains ambiguous. Germline values: CDR1 SQVTM, CDR2 ANQGSEA. The CDR3 has 14 amino acids. The V end lost 7 bases, the J end lost 0 bases, and 16 bases lay between the germline ends.

V usage is TRBV5-4 and J usage is TRBJ2-1, with a possible D match to TRBD1 (5 bases). The CDR3 spans 14 residues. Trimming took 2 bases from V and 8 from J, leaving 14 bases between them. CDR1 and CDR2 (germline): SGHNT, YYREEE (reference sequence). DNA for the CDR3: TGTGCCAGCAGCTTAAAGGGGCCTTATGATGAGCAGTTCTTC. It encodes CASSLKGPYDEQFF.

The V and J genes are TRBV2 and TRBJ2-7; 8 nucleotides match TRBD1. The CDR3 runs to 14 residues. The V and J ends lost 6 bases and 5 bases, in that order; junction bases with no gene match: 9. Germline V gene sequence: CDR1 SNHLY, CDR2 FYNNEI. The CDR3 spells CASSQTGQGDEQYF. The CDR3 DNA sequence: TGTGCCAGCAGCCAAACCGGACAGGGCGACGAGCAGTACTTC. The full variable domain, with the rest looked up from reference TRBV2 and TRBJ2-7, is EPEVTQTPSHQVTQMGQEVILRCVPISNHLYFYWYRQILGQKVEFLVSFYNNEISEKSEIFDDQFSVERPDGSNFTLKIRSTKLEDSAMYFCASSQTGQGDEQYFGPGTRLTVT.

This chain connects TRBV6-5 to TRBJ1-5, with D perhaps matching TRBD1 (5 bases). Trimming removed 6 bases from V and 7 bases from J, with 16 bases in between. This CDR3 is built from 14 residues. Germline V gene sequence: CDR1 MNHEY, CDR2 SVGAGI. The CDR3 DNA reads TGTGCCAGCAGACCGTGGGGGGACGGACAGCCCCAGCATTTT. Protein product: CASRPWGDGQPQHF.

This chain connects TRBV15 to TRBJ2-7; D is perhaps TRBD1 (6 bases). Trimming removed 0 bases at V and 3 bases at J, with 12 bases between. This CDR3 comprises 15 residues. The germline gives CDR1 LNHNV, CDR2 YYDKDF (reference sequence). CDR3 residues: CATSRDPGQNYEQYF. The CDR3 DNA reads as TGTGCCACCAGCAGAGATCCAGGACAGAACTACGAGCAGTACTTC.

The V gene is TRBV2, the J gene TRBJ1-1, with D unclear. The CDR3 runs 13 residues. In germline, CDR1 is SNHLY, CDR2 FYNNEI. V dropped 7 bases and J dropped 3 bases, with 12 bases sitting between them. This CDR3 is CASKGSGDTEAFF. In nucleotides, the CDR3 is TGTGCCAGCAAGGGCAGTGGTGACACTGAAGCTTTCTTT.

Written as DNA, the CDR3 is TGTGCCAGCAGCTTAGCGGGGGTAGATGGCTACACCTTC. This codes for CASSLAGVDGYTF. The V gene is TRBV7-3, the J gene TRBJ1-2, with D tentatively TRBD1 (5 bases). CDR1 is SGHTA and CDR2 is FQGTGA in the germline V gene. The CDR3 contains 13 residues. Trimming pared 2 bases from V and 6 bases from J, leaving 10 bases between.

The V and J genes are TRBV28 and TRBJ2-7; D perhaps matches TRBD2 (6 bases). Germline loops: CDR1 MDHEN, CDR2 SYDVKM. The CDR3 has 13 amino acids. Trimming pared 3 bases from V and 3 bases from J, leaving 9 bases between. CDR3 nucleotide sequence: TGTGCCAGCAGTTTTGGGGGGATCTACGAGCAGTACTTC. Protein: CASSFGGIYEQYF.

This rearrangement joins TRBV28 to TRBJ1-2; possible D gene TRBD1, 5 bases. This CDR3 is built from 14 residues. Germline CDR1 MDHEN, CDR2 SYDVKM. Trimming cost V 5 bases and J 4 bases, with 14 bases left between them. The CDR3 coding sequence is TGTGCCAGCAGTCCGGGACGGACGGCCTATGGCTACACCTTC. This sequence encodes CASSPGRTAYGYTF.

The chain employs TRBV5-1 and TRBJ2-3; TRBD2 agrees at 10 bases. Losses at the gene ends were 4 bases for V and 1 base for J; bases not matched to a gene: 0. CDR3 size: 14 residues. Germline assignment: CDR1 SGHRS and CDR2 YFSETQ. CDR3 bases: TGCGCCAGCAGCGGGACTAGCGGCACAGATACGCAGTATTTT. This codes for CASSGTSGTDTQYF.

This sequence joins TRBV11-2 and TRBJ2-3; D is ambiguous. CDR3 length: 12 residues. Germline V CDR1 and CDR2: SGHAT, FQNNGV. Trimming took off 5 bases at V and 1 base at J, with 4 bases between the two ends. DNA for the CDR3: TGTGCCAGCAGCGGGGGCACAGATACGCAGTATTTT. Translating gives CASSGGTDTQYF.

This chain connects TRBV19 to TRBJ1-5; D gene ambiguous. CDR1 is LNHDA, CDR2 SQIVND, per germline (reference sequence). Trimming cost V 3 bases and J 0 bases, with 9 bases left between them. CDR3 length equals 15 residues. CDR3 DNA sequence: TGTGCCAGTAGTATCGGGCCTCTTAGCAATCAGCCCCAGCATTTT. Translation gives CASSIGPLSNQPQHF.

V usage is TRBV9 and J usage is TRBJ1-1; possible D gene TRBD1, 5 bases. This CDR3 has 13 amino acids. CDR1 SGDLS and CDR2 YYNGEE come from the germline V gene. V was clipped by 2 bases and J by 2 bases, with 7 bases between them. DNA for the CDR3: TGTGCCAGCAGCGTCGGGGCAAACACTGAAGCTTTCTTT. This encodes CASSVGANTEAFF.

This clone was picked up a small number of times. The CDR3 loop is CASSLLGQGSLQPQHF. CDR3 nucleotides: TGTGCCAGCAGTTTATTGGGACAGGGGTCTCTCCAGCCCCAGCATTTT. This chain links TRBV28 with TRBJ1-5; the match to TRBD1 covers 10 bases. The V gene's germline CDR1 is MDHEN and CDR2 SYDVKM. Trimming cost V 1 base and J 7 bases; bases outside gene matches: 7. The length of the CDR3 is 16 residues.

The V gene is TRBV4-1, the J gene TRBJ2-5; unclear D gene. This CDR3 contains 16 residues. The V end was cut by 0 bases, the J end by 1 base, with 12 bases between. From germline, CDR1 is MGHRA and CDR2 YSYEKL. DNA of the CDR3: TGCGCCAGCAGCCAAGATCTTAGGGCAGGCCAAGAGACCCAGTACTTC. Its protein is CASSQDLRAGQETQYF.

The chain uses TRBV5-8 and TRBJ1-4; TRBD1 matches at 7 bases. The CDR3 has 16 amino acids. The germline CDR1 and CDR2 sequences are SGHTS and YDEGEE. J lost 5 bases, V lost 2 bases, and 9 bases had no gene match. The CDR3 nucleotides read TGTGCCAGCAGCTTAGGCCAGGGGGTGAGGAATGAAAAACTGTTTTTT. The encoded protein is CASSLGQGVRNEKLFF.

In regard to this clone: Other nucleotide sequences in the sample specify the same CDR3. The V call is TRBV5-8, the J call TRBJ2-7; perhaps TRBD2 as D (5 bases). From germline, CDR1 is SGHTS and CDR2 YDEGEE. The V and J ends lost 4 bases and 4 bases respectively, with 6 bases between them. This CDR3 has 11 residues. As DNA, the CDR3 is TGTGCCAGCAGCCGGGGATACGAGCAGTACTTC. Translated: CASSRGYEQYF.

The V gene is TRBV5-6, the J gene TRBJ1-1, with unresolved D. V was shortened by 0 bases and J by 4 bases, with 7 bases between the two germline ends. The CDR3 is 13 amino acids. Germline V gene sequence: CDR1 SGHDT, CDR2 YYEEEE. This CDR3 is CASSLGPPTEAFF. Here the CDR3 DNA reads TGTGCCAGCAGCTTGGGCCCACCCACTGAAGCTTTCTTT.